This section outlines one T cell receptor (beta chain) sequence together with its context. Its antigen remains undetermined. No clone much larger than this one lies a single base away; base qualities are absent. Libraries came from 5' RACE. The run used an Illumina HiSeq 2000. A universal primer binding site was added through template switching, and the final cDNA carried a unique molecular identifier so that TCR cDNA molecules could be counted accurately. First-strand cDNA for TCR alpha and beta chains was synthesized from specific primers in the conserved constant-segment region. To control for contamination, every cDNA library was double barcoded, receiving both a SMART-Mk sample barcode and Illumina barcodes. TruSeq adapter sequences along with Illumina sample barcodes were introduced in two successive PCR steps. Sequencing of the TCR alpha and beta cDNA libraries was done on the Illumina HiSeq platform using custom primers. The paper's data handling went like this. Unique molecular identifiers were extracted from raw reads with MiGEC, and CDR3 positions were determined with MiXCR. Recombination models were inferred per individual with the repgenHMM and IGoR tools using an EM algorithm. The tcR package in R was used for shared clonotype analysis, with sharing normalized by the product of cloneset sizes. Out-of-frame nonproductive sequences were analyzed to study raw recombination free of thymic and clonal selection effects. The public reads were reanalyzed by TCRdb: fastp trimming at Q25, MiXCR alignment, in-frame beta chains only. Each CDR3 protein appears once, grouped with its most common genes and DNA. TCRdb's processing, not the study's, gives the V and J calls here. This sample gives some 460,000 distinct CDR3 sequences in total; 14% of them show up just once. The ten biggest clones cover approximately 0.52% of the sample.

Every donor in the study was a healthy Caucasian. The twin cohort comprised three pairs of female monozygotic twins, all aged about 18 to 29 years. Positive isolation kits from Invitrogen were used to isolate the CD4+ and CD8+ T cell populations. As encoded in the germline V gene (reference sequence), CDR1 is DFQATT while CDR2 is SNEGSKA. After removal of 6 bases from V and 5 bases from J, the junction retains 6 bases not matched to a gene. The CDR3, from cysteine to phenylalanine, totals 12 residues. CDR3 DNA only is kept here, 36 bases in frame from base 1. This entry is derived from a study of identical twins (dated by TCRdb to 2016 to 2018). About the full investigation: TCR alpha and beta repertoires from monozygotic twins, unrelated adults of various ages and cord blood were deep-sequenced to test whether fetal clonotypes persist. To rule out contamination, the twin experiments were replicated at different times with different library preparation protocols. Paper-wide results and their limitations: Compared with coincidental sharing between unrelated individuals, an excess of low generation-probability sequences was observed among out-of-frame TCR alpha sequences shared between twins. Because the same donors could not be followed over many years, the conclusions relied on cross-sectional statistical analysis. Invariant T cells such as MAIT and iNKT could partly confound zero-insertion analyses, although diverse VJ usage argued against such confounding for most clonotypes. Recombination models systematically underestimated out-of-frame TCR alpha sharing in monozygotic twins but agreed with sharing between unrelated individuals. Excess twin sharing in beta out-of-frame sequences was weaker because fewer shared sequences lowered the signal-to-noise ratio. Abundant cord blood beta clonotypes carried fewer insertions; young adult naive repertoires showed a weaker similar trend, while memory repertoires showed none.

These sequences were also reported in another study, on yellow fever vaccine responses in identical twins. The second study's paper adds: The T cell response to vaccination in identical twins was reported by the authors to appear partly convergent and partly personalized. The study precisely tracked vaccine-responding T cell clones in identical twins.

Sequenced material: CD4+ T cells sorted from blood. This TCR was recovered from a young woman in good health. The V and J segments used are TRBV20-1 and TRBJ1-2, and 7 junction bases match TRBD1. The CDR3 loop reads CSAGDRVYGYTF. The sequenced DNA: TGCAGTGCGGGGGACAGAGTATATGGCTACACCTTC.